The rows below give T cell receptor beta chains drawn from one sample of a study of cytomegalovirus exposure and HLA in healthy donors. Assay used: immunoSEQ multiplex PCR; TCRdb lists only in-frame clones, some missing. The sample has over 55,000 clones, 65% to 75% seen once. The source material was PBMCs. The receptors derive from a man aged 40-49 years in good health and CMV-seropositive. Both conserved end residues are part of each CDR3. The D gene is left open where the match is weak. The size field is filled for only some rows; it gives once, few, many or a size class.

j_call,v_call,clone_size,d_call,cdr3_aa,cdr3_nt
TRBJ1-2,TRBV27,NA,NA,CASSPQTGGYTF,TGTGCCAGCAGTCCTCAAACAGGGGGCTACACCTTC
TRBJ2-7,TRBV10-2,few,TRBD2,CASREVGFVAGQQYF,TGCGCCAGCAGGGAGGTTGGTTTTGTAGCGGGGCAGCAGTACTTC
TRBJ1-1,TRBV5-6,NA,NA,CASSRGTWNTEAFF,TGTGCCAGCAGCCGCGGGACTTGGAACACTGAAGCTTTCTTT
TRBJ2-2,TRBV5-1,few,NA,CASSFGGQGELFF,TGCGCCAGCAGCTTTGGGGGACAAGGGGAGCTGTTTTTT
TRBJ1-1,TRBV6-5,NA,NA,CASRGQDTEAFF,TGTGCCAGCAGGGGGCAAGACACTGAAGCTTTCTTT
TRBJ1-2,TRBV6-1,NA,TRBD1,CASRAGTDYGYTF,TGTGCCAGCAGGGCCGGGACAGACTATGGCTACACCTTC
TRBJ1-1,TRBV19,NA,TRBD1,CASIPGRGTEAFF,TGTGCCAGTATTCCAGGCAGGGGGACTGAAGCTTTCTTT
TRBJ1-5,TRBV9,NA,TRBD1,CASSAGTGPQPQHF,TGTGCCAGCAGCGCCGGGACAGGGCCGCAGCCCCAGCATTTT
TRBJ1-1,TRBV28,NA,NA,CASSSPGGENTEAFF,TGTGCCAGCAGCTCTCCAGGAGGGGAGAACACTGAAGCTTTCTTT
TRBJ2-2,TRBV29-1,NA,NA,CSVDNRQANTGELFF,TGCAGCGTTGATAATCGACAGGCGAACACCGGGGAGCTGTTTTTT
TRBJ2-1,TRBV5-1,NA,TRBD1,CASSMGQAYNEQFF,TGCGCCAGCAGCATGGGACAGGCCTACAATGAGCAGTTCTTC
TRBJ1-1,TRBV7-9,few,TRBD1,CASSLGDRKAFF,TGTGCCAGCAGCTTAGGGGACAGGAAAGCTTTCTTT
TRBJ1-1,TRBV5-4,once,NA,CASDGAGGTEAFF,TGTGCCAGCGATGGGGCAGGTGGCACTGAAGCTTTCTTT
TRBJ2-5,TRBV18,NA,TRBD1,CASSPADRFQETQYF,TGTGCCAGCTCACCCGCGGACAGGTTCCAAGAGACCCAGTACTTC
TRBJ2-7,TRBV5-4,NA,NA,CASSSGYEQYF,TGTGCCAGCAGCTCGGGGTACGAGCAGTACTTC
TRBJ1-1,TRBV28,NA,TRBD1,CATIPGQQNTEAFF,TGTGCCACTATACCGGGACAGCAGAACACTGAAGCTTTCTTT
TRBJ2-3,TRBV5-5,NA,NA,CASSLGGAGTSTDTQYF,TGTGCCAGCAGCTTGGGAGGGGCCGGGACTAGCACAGATACGCAGTATTTT
TRBJ1-5,TRBV6-1,NA,NA,CASSRGMGNQPQHF,TGTGCCAGCAGTAGAGGGATGGGCAATCAGCCCCAGCATTTT
TRBJ1-4,TRBV19,NA,TRBD1,CASSTSTGYEKLFF,TGTGCCAGTAGTACATCGACAGGGTACGAAAAACTGTTTTTT
TRBJ2-7,TRBV6-6,few,TRBD1,CASSYSGTGGSYEQYF,TGTGCCAGCAGTTACTCCGGGACAGGGGGCTCCTACGAGCAGTACTTC
TRBJ1-1,TRBV7-9,NA,NA,CASSLAANTEAFF,TGTGCCAGCAGCTTAGCGGCGAACACTGAAGCTTTCTTT
TRBJ1-1,TRBV14,few,NA,CASSRDLLTEAFF,TGTGCCAGCAGCCGGGACTTACTGACTGAAGCTTTCTTT
TRBJ2-1,TRBV7-9,NA,TRBD1,CASSLAGQGGNEQFF,TGTGCCAGCAGCTTAGCGGGACAGGGGGGCAATGAGCAGTTCTTC
TRBJ1-1,TRBV6-4,NA,NA,CASNDAWNQGREAFF,TGTGCCAGCAATGACGCCTGGAACCAAGGGAGAGAAGCTTTCTTT
TRBJ2-6,TRBV7-6,few,NA,CASSFSSGANVLTF,TGTGCCAGCAGCTTTTCTTCTGGGGCCAACGTCCTGACTTTC
TRBJ2-2,TRBV7-8,few,NA,CASSLNSGSGELFF,TGTGCCAGCAGCTTGAACAGTGGGTCCGGGGAGCTGTTTTTT
TRBJ1-1,TRBV5-1,NA,NA,CASSLGGGGTEAFF,TGCGCCAGCAGCTTGGGTGGGGGGGGGACTGAAGCTTTCTTT
TRBJ1-3,TRBV30,NA,TRBD1,CASTDRVAGNTIYF,TGTGCCTCCACGGACAGGGTCGCTGGAAACACCATATATTTT
TRBJ2-2,TRBV9,NA,TRBD1,CASSTGTGWNTGELFF,TGTGCCAGCAGCACCGGGACAGGGTGGAACACCGGGGAGCTGTTTTTT
TRBJ2-1,TRBV5-4,NA,NA,CASSLPSPNEQFF,TGTGCCAGCAGCTTGCCGTCCCCCAATGAGCAGTTCTTC
TRBJ2-2,TRBV6-5,NA,TRBD2,CASSVTSGTGELFF,TGTGCCAGCAGTGTGACTAGCGGGACCGGGGAGCTGTTTTTT
TRBJ1-4,TRBV29-1,NA,NA,CSAGTPSSEKLFF,TGCAGCGCTGGGACACCATCCTCTGAAAAACTGTTTTTT
TRBJ2-2,TRBV6-1,NA,TRBD2,CASSEIPGGGELFF,TGTGCCAGCTCAGAGATTCCGGGGGGCGGGGAGCTGTTTTTT
TRBJ1-1,TRBV29-1,NA,TRBD1,CSVTGQGNTEAFF,TGCAGCGTGACTGGACAGGGAAACACTGAAGCTTTCTTT
TRBJ1-1,TRBV7-9,NA,NA,CASSSQSVAEAFF,TGTGCCAGCAGCTCTCAATCGGTTGCTGAAGCTTTCTTT
TRBJ2-3,TRBV2,NA,TRBD1,CASSAVQGSTDTQYF,TGTGCCAGCAGTGCGGTACAGGGGAGCACAGATACGCAGTATTTT
TRBJ2-1,TRBV18,NA,TRBD1,CASSPMRGGRSSYNEQFF,TGTGCCAGCTCACCCATGAGAGGGGGCCGGAGCTCCTACAATGAGCAGTTCTTC